These T cell receptor beta chains were read from a single sample in a study of radiotherapy plus CTLA-4 blockade in lung cancer. The method was immunoSEQ multiplex PCR; TCRdb's version includes in-frame clones alone and lacks a portion of them. Of about 66,000 clones listed, around 83% are singletons. The specimen comprised peripheral blood, sampled from a patient treated with radiotherapy plus ipilimumab. These receptors were collected from a human donor with non-small cell lung cancer who had a partial response to radiotherapy plus ipilimumab. Each CDR3 is given with its conserved first and last residue. D genes are given only for firm matches. Size is omitted from some rows. Given values are once, few, many or a class for expanded clones.

>-|-|TRBJ2-4|TRBV6-1
CASKLVETQYF
TGTGCCAGCAAGTTGGTGGAGACTCAGTACTTC
>-|TRBD2|TRBJ2-1|TRBV19
CASSMVSGRSHEQFF
TGTGCCAGTAGTATGGTCAGCGGGAGATCCCATGAGCAGTTCTTC
>-|TRBD1|TRBJ2-7|TRBV27
CASSLGQENEQYF
TGTGCCAGCAGTTTGGGACAGGAAAACGAGCAGTACTTC
>-|-|TRBJ2-7|TRBV2
CASGGDSYEQYF
TGTGCCAGCGGCGGTGACTCTTACGAGCAGTACTTC
>few|-|TRBJ2-1|TRBV5-1
CASTLSGVATNNEQFF
TGCGCCAGCACCCTATCGGGGGTAGCGACAAACAATGAGCAGTTCTTC
>-|-|TRBJ2-1|TRBV9
CASSSPGVRSKNEQFF
TGTGCCAGCAGCTCCCCAGGGGTAAGGAGTAAGAATGAGCAGTTCTTC
>-|-|TRBJ1-3|TRBV28
CASQAGGNTIYF
TGTGCCAGCCAGGCTGGTGGAAACACCATATATTTT
>once|TRBD2|TRBJ2-3|TRBV9
CASNREGGTDTQYF
TGTGCCAGCAACCGGGAGGGGGGCACAGATACGCAGTATTTT
>-|TRBD1|TRBJ1-1|TRBV15
CATSRGQGSTNTEAFF
TGTGCCACCAGCAGAGGACAGGGGTCGACGAACACTGAAGCTTTCTTT
>-|-|TRBJ2-7|TRBV27
CASSQRSAGEQYF
TGTGCCAGCAGCCAAAGATCCGCCGGCGAGCAGTACTTC
>-|-|TRBJ1-5|TRBV18
CASSPDERGGQPQHF
TGTGCCAGCTCACCGGATGAGAGGGGAGGTCAGCCCCAGCATTTT
>-|TRBD1|TRBJ2-7|TRBV9
CASSVADRVDEQYF
TGTGCCAGCAGCGTAGCGGACAGGGTTGACGAGCAGTACTTC
>-|TRBD2|TRBJ2-7|TRBV5-1
CASSFLAGGSYEQYF
TGCGCCAGCAGCTTCTTAGCGGGAGGGTCCTACGAGCAGTACTTC
>-|TRBD1|TRBJ1-2|TRBV6-1
CASSGGQGVVGGYTF
TGTGCCAGCAGTGGGGGACAGGGGGTAGTGGGTGGCTACACCTTC
>-|-|TRBJ1-2|TRBV5-6
CASSRPMSGYTF
TGTGCCAGCAGCCGTCCAATGAGCGGCTACACCTTC
>-|TRBD1|TRBJ1-2|TRBV19
CASTPDRSNYGYTF
TGTGCCAGTACTCCGGACAGGAGTAACTATGGCTACACCTTC
>-|-|TRBJ2-5|TRBV7-7
CASSLAVRGETQYF
TGTGCCAGCAGCTTAGCGGTCAGGGGCGAGACCCAGTACTTC
>-|-|TRBJ1-2|TRBV11-3
CASSYERERGYTF
TGTGCCAGCAGCTACGAGAGAGAGAGGGGCTACACCTTC
>-|-|TRBJ2-2|TRBV11-3
CASSLGRWDTSNTGELFF
TGTGCCAGCAGCTTAGGGCGATGGGACACATCGAACACCGGGGAGCTGTTTTTT
>-|-|TRBJ2-7|TRBV6-1
CASSGMKGVYEQYF
TGTGCCAGCAGTGGCATGAAGGGAGTATACGAGCAGTACTTC
>once|-|TRBJ2-7|TRBV21-1
CASSSPDEQYF
TGTGCCAGCAGCTCCCCCGACGAGCAGTACTTC
>-|TRBD2|TRBJ2-1|TRBV7-9
CASSLALAGAYNEQFF
TGTGCCAGCAGCTTAGCCCTAGCGGGAGCCTACAATGAGCAGTTCTTC
>-|TRBD2|TRBJ2-3|TRBV18
CASSPITGTSGASTDTQYF
TGTGCCAGCTCACCCATTACCGGGACTAGCGGTGCTAGCACAGATACGCAGTATTTT
>-|TRBD2|TRBJ2-1|TRBV5-1
CASSLAPHSGRDEQFF
TGCGCCAGCAGCTTGGCCCCACACTCCGGGAGGGATGAGCAGTTCTTC
>once|TRBD1|TRBJ1-1|TRBV6-5
CASSYSRQGREAFF
TGTGCCAGCAGTTACTCTCGACAGGGGCGTGAAGCTTTCTTT
>-|-|TRBJ2-3|TRBV6-5
CASSYSVTASTDTQYF
TGTGCCAGCAGTTACTCGGTGACAGCTAGCACAGATACGCAGTATTTT
>-|TRBD2|TRBJ2-4|TRBV7-3
CASSLNGGGLAKNIQYF
TGTGCCAGCAGCTTAAACGGGGGGGGCCTGGCCAAAAACATTCAGTACTTC
>-|TRBD1|TRBJ2-3|TRBV29-1
CSVQGGRGRVDTQYF
TGCAGCGTCCAAGGCGGCAGGGGGCGCGTAGATACGCAGTATTTT
>-|-|TRBJ2-7|TRBV7-9
CASSPPRADYEQYF
TGTGCCAGCAGTCCCCCGAGGGCAGACTACGAGCAGTACTTC
>-|-|TRBJ2-1|TRBV11-2
CASRTDTYNEQFF
TGTGCCAGCAGAACGGACACGTACAATGAGCAGTTCTTC
>-|-|TRBJ1-3|TRBV18
CASFTGSSGNTIYF
TGTGCCAGCTTCACAGGATCCTCTGGAAACACCATATATTTT
>-|TRBD1|TRBJ1-3|TRBV15
CATSRGRQGARGNTIYF
TGTGCCACCAGCAGAGGGCGACAGGGGGCGCGAGGAAACACCATATATTTT
>few|TRBD1|TRBJ2-3|TRBV7-9
CASSFAGTGSTDTQYF
TGTGCCAGCAGCTTCGCCGGGACAGGGAGCACAGATACGCAGTATTTT
>-|TRBD1|TRBJ2-5|TRBV28
CASSPPGGTGGQGTQYF
TGTGCCAGCAGCCCCCCTGGGGGGACAGGGGGCCAGGGGACCCAGTACTTC
>-|TRBD2|TRBJ2-1|TRBV4-1
CASSPTSGRTYEQFF
TGCGCCAGCAGCCCCACTAGCGGGAGGACGTATGAGCAGTTCTTC
>once|-|TRBJ1-5|TRBV30
CAWSVAGNQPQHF
TGTGCCTGGAGTGTGGCAGGCAATCAGCCCCAGCATTTT
>-|-|TRBJ2-3|TRBV30
CAWRLPTSTDTQYF
TGTGCCTGGAGGCTACCTACTAGCACAGATACGCAGTATTTT
>-|-|TRBJ2-2|TRBV19
CASNGAANTGELFF
TGTGCCAGTAACGGAGCCGCGAACACCGGGGAGCTGTTTTTT
>once|-|TRBJ2-3|TRBV21-1
CASSKACGSSTDTQYF
TGTGCCAGCAGCAAAGCTTGCGGGAGTTCGACAGATACGCAGTATTTT
>-|TRBD1|TRBJ2-7|TRBV7-2
CASSFTGTGVEQYF
TGTGCCAGCAGCTTCACCGGGACAGGGGTCGAGCAGTACTTC
>-|-|TRBJ1-1|TRBV4-2
CASSRDQGSLNTEAFF
TGTGCCAGCAGCCGAGACCAGGGTAGCTTGAACACTGAAGCTTTCTTT
>-|TRBD2|TRBJ2-7|TRBV19
CASSIDTAGVYEQYF
TGTGCCAGTAGTATAGACACGGCGGGGGTCTACGAGCAGTACTTC